A single sample gave rise to the 28 T cell receptor beta chains below, sequenced in a study of blood T cell repertoires in COVID-19. The method was immunoSEQ multiplex PCR; TCRdb's version includes in-frame clones alone and lacks a portion of them. The table lists about 220,000 clones, approximately 80% of them singletons. Sequenced material: PBMCs or T cells enriched from blood (not recorded which). The receptors come from a woman aged 55-75 years who had recovered from COVID-19.

The V and J genes are TRBV7-6 and TRBJ2-1, with 11 bases identical to TRBD2. The CDR3 is made up of 18 amino acids. V lost 0 bases, J lost 2 bases, and 6 bases stayed unmatched. Germline CDR1 is SGHVS and CDR2 is FNYEAQ. The CDR3 DNA sequence: TGTGCCAGCAGCTTAGCCCCGACTAGCGGGACTACCTACAATGAGCAGTTCTTC. Translating gives CASSLAPTSGTTYNEQFF.

CDR3 protein: CASSPSRANTEAFF. The CDR3 nucleotides read TGTGCCAGCAGTCCCTCGCGGGCAAACACTGAAGCTTTCTTT. The rearrangement links TRBV27 to TRBJ1-1; no clear D gene. Germline assignment: CDR1 MNHEY and CDR2 SMNVEV (reference sequence). The length of the CDR3 is 14 residues. Trimming shortened V by 5 bases and J by 2 bases, and 12 bases separated the two germline ends.

This clone was observed a single time. The chain combines TRBV10-3 with TRBJ2-1; 10 nucleotides align to TRBD2. The length of the CDR3 is 13 residues. V lost 8 bases to trimming and J lost 8 bases; unmatched junction nucleotides: 6. Germline V gene sequence: CDR1 ENHRY, CDR2 SYGVKD. This CDR3 is CAIGSSGGDEQFF. In nucleotides, the CDR3 is TGTGCCATCGGTTCTAGCGGGGGAGATGAGCAGTTCTTC.

The rearrangement links TRBV18 to TRBJ2-3; TRBD1 might be the D (6 bases). The V gene lost 4 bases and the J gene lost 0 bases, with 11 bases spanning the gap. The CDR3 extends over 15 amino acids. Germline CDR1 KGHSH, CDR2 LQKENI. The CDR3: CASSQDSTSTDTQYF. Here the CDR3 DNA reads TGTGCCAGCTCACAGGACAGTACTAGCACAGATACGCAGTATTTT. The whole variable domain, remainder taken from reference TRBV18 and TRBJ2-3, is NAGVMQNPRHLVRRRGQEARLRCSPMKGHSHVYWYRQLPEEGLKFMVYLQKENIIDESGMPKERFSAEFPKEGPSILRIQQVVRGDSAAYFCASSQDSTSTDTQYFGPGTRLTVL.

The V gene is TRBV27, the J gene TRBJ2-3; the match to TRBD2 covers 11 bases. This CDR3 has 16 residues. Trimming took 0 bases from V and 11 from J; bases not matched to a gene: 10. Germline CDR1 MNHEY, CDR2 SMNVEV (reference sequence). The CDR3: CASSLSRLAGSAGQYF. Written as DNA, the CDR3 is TGTGCCAGCAGTTTATCCCGACTAGCGGGGAGTGCGGGGCAGTATTTT.

The chain recombines TRBV27 with TRBJ1-2; 8 bases fit TRBD1. The ends lost 4 bases at V and 6 bases at J; junction bases unmatched: 13. Germline loops: CDR1 MNHEY, CDR2 SMNVEV (reference sequence). The CDR3 extends over 16 amino acids. The CDR3: CASSSLAGTGNNGYTF. CDR3 bases: TGTGCCAGCAGTTCCCTTGCTGGGACAGGAAATAATGGCTACACCTTC.

This sequence joins TRBV18 and TRBJ1-1, with TRBD1 matching 7 bases. The germline V gene has CDR1 KGHSH and CDR2 LQKENI. The ends lost 3 bases at V and 10 bases at J; junction bases unmatched: 11. This CDR3 has 14 residues. The CDR3 bases are TGTGCCAGCTCACCCCAAGACAGGGCCTTGCTAGCTTTCTTT. This gives the protein CASSPQDRALLAFF. The full variable domain, completed using reference TRBV18 and TRBJ1-1, is NAGVMQNPRHLVRRRGQEARLRCSPMKGHSHVYWYRQLPEEGLKFMVYLQKENIIDESGMPKERFSAEFPKEGPSILRIQQVVRGDSAAYFCASSPQDRALLAFFGQGTRLTVV.

In this sample, this clone turned up once. V gene TRBV10-3 combines with J gene TRBJ2-5; possible D gene TRBD2, 6 bases. The CDR3 sequence is 16 residues long. Germline V CDR1 and CDR2: ENHRY, SYGVKD. V dropped 3 bases and J dropped 2 bases, with 16 bases sitting between them. The CDR3 bases are TGTGCCATCAGTGACCCAGCAGGGACTTCTCAAGAGACCCAGTACTTC. Translating gives CAISDPAGTSQETQYF.

The DNA of the CDR3 is TGTGCCAGCAGTGAAGCGCGATCTTTTCAAGCGTTCCAAGAGACCCAGTACTTC. Amino acids: CASSEARSFQAFQETQYF. This chain connects TRBV2 to TRBJ2-5; no definite D call. Germline V gene sequence: CDR1 SNHLY, CDR2 FYNNEI. The CDR3 totals 18 residues. V was trimmed by 0 bases and J by 1 base, leaving 18 bases between them.

This sequence joins TRBV6-5 and TRBJ1-2, with D maybe TRBD1 (6 bases). This CDR3 comprises 16 residues. Germline V gives CDR1 MNHEY, CDR2 SVGAGI. The V end was cut by 3 bases, the J end by 5 bases, with 19 bases between. The CDR3 DNA sequence: TGTGCCAGCAGTTATTCAGGGCAGGGGCTTGTTTATGGCTACACCTTC. It translates to CASSYSGQGLVYGYTF.

J is TRBJ2-1 and V is TRBV5-4, with TRBD2 matching 12 bases. CDR1 is SGHNT, CDR2 YYREEE, per germline (reference sequence). CDR3 size: 16 residues. V dropped 0 bases and J dropped 8; count of bases not matched to a gene: 6. The CDR3 reads CASSLDLAGGKDEQFF. Written as DNA, the CDR3 is TGTGCCAGCAGCTTGGACCTAGCGGGGGGGAAGGATGAGCAGTTCTTC.

The genes are TRBV10-3 and TRBJ1-1; 7 nucleotides line up with TRBD1. Germline assignment: CDR1 ENHRY and CDR2 SYGVKD. After removal of 5 bases from V and 5 bases from J, the junction contained 14 bases not matched to a gene. This CDR3 comprises 16 residues. As DNA, the CDR3 is TGTGCCATCAGTCCTGATTCGACAGGGAGCAGGACTGAAGCTTTCTTT. This gives the protein CAISPDSTGSRTEAFF.

This clone has more than one count but fewer than ten. V usage is TRBV10-3 and J usage is TRBJ2-1; 7 bases are shared with TRBD2. Germline loops: CDR1 ENHRY, CDR2 SYGVKD. The length of the CDR3 is 16 residues. V lost 6 bases, J lost 8 bases, and 16 bases stayed unmatched. The CDR3 sequence: CAISSSSAGVKDEQFF. For the CDR3, the DNA is TGTGCCATCAGCTCCTCCTCGGCGGGAGTTAAAGATGAGCAGTTCTTC.

This chain joins TRBV7-9 and TRBJ2-2; D is uncertain. V lost 3 bases to trimming and J lost 0 bases, with 14 bases between them. The CDR3 is 17 residues long. CDR1 and CDR2 (germline): SEHNR, FQNEAQ (reference sequence). CDR3 in DNA: TGTGCCAGCAGCTTCGGAGATTCCCTGCCGAACACCGGGGAGCTGTTTTTT. Translating gives CASSFGDSLPNTGELFF.

V gene TRBV5-6 combines with J gene TRBJ2-5; D is uncertain. Germline V gene lookup returns CDR1 SGHDT and CDR2 YYEEEE. This CDR3 comprises 12 residues. V was trimmed by 3 bases and J by 1 base, leaving 4 bases between them. The CDR3 sequence is CASSSVQETQYF. The CDR3 DNA sequence: TGTGCCAGCAGCTCGGTCCAAGAGACCCAGTACTTC.

The chain employs TRBV18 and TRBJ1-1, with a weak D call TRBD1 (6 bases). Germline V gives CDR1 KGHSH, CDR2 LQKENI. CDR3 size: 14 residues. V shed 2 bases and J shed 4 bases, with 11 bases lying between them. The chain's CDR3 is CASSPGGASTEAFF. The CDR3 coding sequence is TGTGCCAGCTCACCAGGGGGGGCGAGCACTGAAGCTTTCTTT.

The genes are TRBV15 and TRBJ1-2, with D perhaps TRBD1 (6 bases). There are 14 residues in the CDR3. Germline CDR1 reads LNHNV; CDR2 reads YYDKDF (reference sequence). Between the trimmed V and J ends, which lost 5 bases and 9 bases, there was a span of 19 bases. This CDR3 reads CATSLGQSFRSYTF. In DNA, the CDR3 is TGTGCCACCAGCCTAGGACAGAGTTTCAGGAGCTACACCTTC.

The V call is TRBV19, the J call TRBJ1-1; no reliable D call. The CDR3 extends over 14 amino acids. The V end lost 2 bases, the J end lost 1 base, and 8 bases lay between the germline ends. The germline V gene has CDR1 LNHDA and CDR2 SQIVND (reference sequence). CDR3: CASSINSGNTEAFF. DNA for the CDR3: TGTGCCAGTAGTATAAATTCCGGGAACACTGAAGCTTTCTTT.

V is TRBV6-6 and J is TRBJ1-2; tentative D call: TRBD1 (6 bases). The V gene's germline CDR1 is MNHNY and CDR2 SVGAGI (reference sequence). V was shortened by 6 bases and J by 7 bases, with 21 bases between the two germline ends. CDR3 length equals 15 residues. The chain's CDR3 is CASSKRDTSDGGYTF. As DNA, the CDR3 is TGTGCCAGCAGCAAACGGGACACGTCGGACGGTGGCTACACCTTC.

This clone showed up just a few times. The V call is TRBV11-2, the J call TRBJ1-2, with a tentative D call TRBD1 (6 bases). CDR1 and CDR2 from the germline V gene are SGHAT and FQNNGV. CDR3 length: 17 residues. The V gene lost 4 bases and the J gene lost 5 bases, with 23 bases spanning the gap. The CDR3 DNA reads as TGTGCCAGCAGCTCGGGGGGCGCTTTCCCCCCATGGTATGGCTACACCTTC. This sequence encodes CASSSGGAFPPWYGYTF.

This clone was detected only a few times. The chain recombines TRBV10-1 with TRBJ1-5; D is undetermined. The V gene's germline CDR1 is WNHNN and CDR2 SYGVQD (reference sequence). V shed 2 bases and J shed 5 bases, with 10 bases lying between them. CDR3 length equals 14 residues. For the CDR3, the DNA is TGCGCCAGCAGTGAGGGCGGGGTGGATCAGCCCCAGCATTTT. This codes for CASSEGGVDQPQHF.

V usage is TRBV5-5 and J usage is TRBJ2-2; D ambiguous. This CDR3 is built from 14 residues. Trimming left V 1 base short and J 0 bases short, with 4 bases between. Germline lookup yields CDR1 SGHKS and CDR2 YYEKEE (reference sequence). CDR3 loop: CASSLPTNTGELFF. As DNA, the CDR3 is TGTGCCAGCAGCTTGCCCACGAACACCGGGGAGCTGTTTTTT.

This clone appeared a few times. The chain couples TRBV19 to TRBJ1-5, with D possibly being TRBD1 (5 bases). Trimming shortened V by 4 bases and J by 5 bases, and 9 bases separated the two germline ends. The CDR3 is 13 residues long. In germline, CDR1 is LNHDA, CDR2 SQIVND (reference sequence). CDR3 DNA: TGTGCCAGTAGTAAAGGCAGGGATCAGCCCCAGCATTTT. This codes for CASSKGRDQPQHF.

The chain links TRBV6-5 to TRBJ1-2; no clear D gene. In germline, CDR1 is MNHEY, CDR2 SVGAGI. This CDR3 is 14 amino acids long. V lost 5 bases to trimming and J lost 2 bases, with 12 bases between them. CDR3 sequence: CASSLLKENYGYTF. For the CDR3, the DNA is TGTGCCAGCAGTCTTCTGAAAGAGAACTATGGCTACACCTTC.

This clone was picked up a small number of times. V gene TRBV9 combines with J gene TRBJ1-2; no clear D. CDR3 length: 14 residues. Germline CDR1 SGDLS, CDR2 YYNGEE. V lost 1 base, J lost 4 bases, and 11 bases lay in between. The CDR3 coding sequence is TGTGCCAGCAGCGTAACCGGGGTAGGCTATGGCTACACCTTC. Translation gives CASSVTGVGYGYTF.

V gene TRBV27 combines with J gene TRBJ1-2, with TRBD1 matching over 9 bases. With V trimmed by 6 bases and J by 4 bases, 6 bases remained unmatched. Germline-derived CDR1 and CDR2 are MNHEY and SMNVEV (reference sequence). CDR3 length: 14 residues. The CDR3: CASSRQGVGYGYTF. CDR3 bases: TGTGCCAGCAGCAGACAGGGGGTCGGCTATGGCTACACCTTC.

This chain links TRBV11-1 with TRBJ1-2, with unresolved D. Germline values: CDR1 SGHAT, CDR2 FQDESV (reference sequence). The CDR3 runs to 13 residues. The V and J ends lost 1 base and 4 bases respectively, with 7 bases between them. The CDR3 sequence: CASSLERGYGYTF. The CDR3 region has the DNA TGTGCCAGCAGCTTAGAACGGGGCTATGGCTACACCTTC.

This clone was seen once. The chain links TRBV5-6 to TRBJ2-7; 11 bases are a match to TRBD2. The CDR3 is 15 residues long. Germline values: CDR1 SGHDT, CDR2 YYEEEE. The trim removed 2 bases at V and 6 bases at J, leaving 7 bases unmatched. CDR3 amino acids: CASSFRLAGSVEQYF. The DNA for the CDR3 is TGTGCCAGCAGCTTCCGACTAGCGGGGTCCGTCGAGCAGTACTTC.